The TCR beta chain under discussion was sequenced for a study of T cell changes during pregnancy in multiple sclerosis. Here immunoSEQ multiplex PCR was the method, and the copy in TCRdb shows in-frame clones only, minus some. The table records tens of thousands of clones, 80% to 95% of them present only once. This CDR3 is 16 amino acids long. V lost 3 bases to trimming and J lost 4 bases; unmatched junction nucleotides: 9. From germline, CDR1 is SGHTA and CDR2 FQGNSA. This TCR was recovered from a female donor with multiple sclerosis, enrolled in a pregnancy study. The rearrangement links TRBV7-2 to TRBJ1-2; 9 nucleotides line up with TRBD1. This specimen consisted of CD4+ T cells from peripheral blood mononuclear cells, obtained after pregnancy. In nucleotides, the CDR3 is TGTGCCAGCAGCTTGCCAGGGACAGGGTGGGTCTATGGCTACACCTTC. Protein product: CASSLPGTGWVYGYTF.